A selection of T cell receptor beta chains follows, all from one sample in a study of response to subunit inactivated influenza vaccine. TCRdb used MiXCR to reprocess the RT-PCR reads, holding one entry per CDR3 protein. There are about 610,000 distinct CDR3 sequences in the sample; 14% occur only once, and around 10% lies in the top ten. This material consisted of PBMCs from blood, taken 12 days after vaccination. These receptors originate from a man aged 45-65 years who received an inactivated influenza vaccine. The CDR3 runs from the conserved cysteine through the conserved F or W.

V gene	J gene	CDR3 protein
TRBV21-1	TRBJ2-7	CASSKAVIPRTCYEQYF
TRBV7-9	TRBJ2-7	CASTRDTYEQYF
TRBV24-1	TRBJ1-5	CATSPGGSNQPQHF
TRBV29-1	TRBJ1-4	CSVEGLTNEKLFF
TRBV20-1	TRBJ2-3	CSALTGSPGGTDTQYF
TRBV4-1	TRBJ2-1	CASSQVGQGADEQFF
TRBV11-2	TRBJ2-1	CASTPRGDSYNEQFF
TRBV20-1	TRBJ2-3	CCARLAGLFPSTDTQYF
TRBV29-1	TRBJ2-1	CSVSGRTYNEQFF
TRBV6-5	TRBJ1-2	CASSYGFGGGYTF
TRBV20-1	TRBJ1-6	CSATNRLDRGFNSPLHF
TRBV6-2/TRBV6-3	TRBJ1-6	CASSIGTLNSPLHF
TRBV6-2/TRBV6-3	TRBJ2-1	CASSSGAGGSYNEQFF
TRBV11-1	TRBJ2-3	CASSPRQPRRTDTQYF
TRBV7-2	TRBJ2-7	CASSTGNYEQYF
TRBV20-1	TRBJ2-7	CSARDLGATYEQYF
TRBV28	TRBJ1-3	CASSSPQAITGNTIYF
TRBV15	TRBJ2-3	CATSRDMTDTQYF
TRBV5-1	TRBJ2-3	CASSPRPGGTDTQYF
TRBV12-3/TRBV12-4	TRBJ1-2	CASSSRATGRRRGYTF
TRBV4-1	TRBJ1-2	CASSQVGRARYNYGYTF
TRBV10-3	TRBJ2-3	CAISRQGDTQYF
TRBV6-5	TRBJ2-1	CASSWGDIPYNEQFF
TRBV5-1	TRBJ2-2	CASSLVRGAGELFF
TRBV28	TRBJ1-5	CASSLSFGERPQHF
TRBV29-1	TRBJ1-5	CSIGDGNQPQHF
TRBV5-1	TRBJ2-3	CASSLWDFRVDTQYF
TRBV11-2	TRBJ2-5	CASSIQLAGGWETQYF
TRBV28	TRBJ2-1	CASREGGRVFNEQFF
TRBV10-3	TRBJ2-5	CAISAQQETQYF
TRBV5-1	TRBJ2-2	CASSLQAGNTGELFF
TRBV20-1	TRBJ1-6	CSARGGSPNSPLHF
TRBV20-1	TRBJ2-1	CSARQGRNEQFF
TRBV10-3	TRBJ1-1	CAISERALRGVMNTEAFF
TRBV27	TRBJ1-5	CASSSDGNSNQPQHF
TRBV7-2	TRBJ1-1	CASSLRLAGGNTEAFF
TRBV12-3/TRBV12-4	TRBJ1-4	CASSLGHPNEKLFF